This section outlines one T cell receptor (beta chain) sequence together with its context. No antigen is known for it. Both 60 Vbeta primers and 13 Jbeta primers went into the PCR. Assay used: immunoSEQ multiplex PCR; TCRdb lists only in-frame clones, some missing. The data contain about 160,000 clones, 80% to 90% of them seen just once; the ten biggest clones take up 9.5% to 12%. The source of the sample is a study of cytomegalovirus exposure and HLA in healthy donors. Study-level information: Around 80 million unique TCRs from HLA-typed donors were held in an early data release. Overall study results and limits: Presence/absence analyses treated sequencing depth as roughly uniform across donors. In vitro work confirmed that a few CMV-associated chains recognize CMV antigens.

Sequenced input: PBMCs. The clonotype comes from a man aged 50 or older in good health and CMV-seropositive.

The CDR3 protein is CASKLGGLASGSSYEQYF. For the CDR3, the DNA is TGTGCCAGCAAGCTCGGGGGACTAGCGTCGGGTAGCTCCTACGAGCAGTACTTC. The V call is TRBV2, the J call TRBJ2-5, with 10 bases that match TRBD2. The J call may be mistaken, given a closer DNA end match to TRBJ2-7. Germline lookup yields CDR1 SNHLY and CDR2 FYNNEI. The CDR3 loop spans 18 amino acids.